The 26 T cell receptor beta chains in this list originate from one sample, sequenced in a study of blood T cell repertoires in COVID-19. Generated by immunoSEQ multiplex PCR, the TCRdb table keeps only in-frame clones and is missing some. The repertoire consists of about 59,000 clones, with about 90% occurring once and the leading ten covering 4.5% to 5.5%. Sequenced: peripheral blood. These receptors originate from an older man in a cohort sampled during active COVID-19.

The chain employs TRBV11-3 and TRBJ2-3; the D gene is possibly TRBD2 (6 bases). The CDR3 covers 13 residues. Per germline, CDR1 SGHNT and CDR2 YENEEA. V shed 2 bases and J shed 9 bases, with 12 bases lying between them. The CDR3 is CASSLPGVKTQYF. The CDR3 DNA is TGTGCCAGCAGCTTACCGGGAGTTAAAACGCAGTATTTT.

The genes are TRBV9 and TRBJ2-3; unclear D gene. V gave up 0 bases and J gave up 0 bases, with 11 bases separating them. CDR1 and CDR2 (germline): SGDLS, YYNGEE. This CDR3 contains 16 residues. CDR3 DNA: TGTGCCAGCAGCGTAGCTCCATACTCTAGCACAGATACGCAGTATTTT. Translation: CASSVAPYSSTDTQYF.

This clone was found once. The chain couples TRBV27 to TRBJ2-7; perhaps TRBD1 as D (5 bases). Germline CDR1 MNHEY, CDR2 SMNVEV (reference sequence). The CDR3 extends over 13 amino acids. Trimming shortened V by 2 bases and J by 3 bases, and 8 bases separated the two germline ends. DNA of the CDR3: TGTGCCAGCAGTTTAAGGGGCTACTACGAGCAGTACTTC. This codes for CASSLRGYYEQYF.

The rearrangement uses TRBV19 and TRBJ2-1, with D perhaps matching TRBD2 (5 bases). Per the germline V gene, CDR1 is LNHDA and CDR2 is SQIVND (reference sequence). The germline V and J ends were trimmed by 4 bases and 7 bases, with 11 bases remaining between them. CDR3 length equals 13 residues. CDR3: CASSTSPGNEQFF. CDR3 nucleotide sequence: TGTGCCAGTAGTACCTCCCCGGGGAATGAGCAGTTCTTC.

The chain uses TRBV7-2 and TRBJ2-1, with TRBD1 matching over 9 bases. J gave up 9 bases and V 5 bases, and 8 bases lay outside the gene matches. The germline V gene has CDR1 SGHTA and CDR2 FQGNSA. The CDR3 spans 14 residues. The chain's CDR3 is CASSLGQGGGEQFF. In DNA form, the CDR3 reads TGTGCCAGCAGCCTGGGACAGGGTGGCGGTGAGCAGTTCTTC. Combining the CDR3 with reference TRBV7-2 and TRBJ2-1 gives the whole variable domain GAGVSQSPSNKVTEKGKDVELRCDPISGHTALYWYRQSLGQGLEFLIYFQGNSAPDKSGLPSDRFSAERTGGSVSTLTIQRTQQEDSAVYLCASSLGQGGGEQFFGPGTRLTVL.

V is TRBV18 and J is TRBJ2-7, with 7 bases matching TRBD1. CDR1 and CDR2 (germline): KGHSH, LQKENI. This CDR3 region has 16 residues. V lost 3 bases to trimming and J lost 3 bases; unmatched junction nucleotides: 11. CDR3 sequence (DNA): TGTGCCAGCTCACCTCCCGACAGGGTCCCAAGCTACGAGCAGTACTTC. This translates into CASSPPDRVPSYEQYF.

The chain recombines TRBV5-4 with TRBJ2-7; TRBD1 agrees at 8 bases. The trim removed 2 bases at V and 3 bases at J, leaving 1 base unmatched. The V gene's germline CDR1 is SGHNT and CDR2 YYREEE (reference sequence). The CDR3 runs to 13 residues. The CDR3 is CASSLTGGYEQYF. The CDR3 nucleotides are TGTGCCAGCAGCTTAACAGGGGGCTACGAGCAGTACTTC. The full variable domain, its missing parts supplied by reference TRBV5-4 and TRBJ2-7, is ETGVTQSPTHLIKTRGQQVTLRCSSQSGHNTVSWYQQALGQGPQFIFQYYREEENGRGNFPPRFSGLQFPNYSSELNVNALELDDSALYLCASSLTGGYEQYFGPGTRLTVT.

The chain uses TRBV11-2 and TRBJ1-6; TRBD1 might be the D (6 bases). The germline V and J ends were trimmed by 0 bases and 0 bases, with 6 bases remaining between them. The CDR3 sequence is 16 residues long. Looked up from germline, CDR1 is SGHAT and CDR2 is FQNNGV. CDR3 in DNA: TGTGCCAGCAGCTTAGAAGGGGGCTCCTATAATTCACCCCTCCACTTT. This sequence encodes CASSLEGGSYNSPLHF.

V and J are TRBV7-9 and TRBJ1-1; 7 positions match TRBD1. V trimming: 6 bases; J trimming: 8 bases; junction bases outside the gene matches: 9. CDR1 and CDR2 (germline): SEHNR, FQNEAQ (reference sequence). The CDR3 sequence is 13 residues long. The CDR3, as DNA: TGTGCCAGCAGTTCGACGGACAGGCGGGAAGCTTTCTTT. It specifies CASSSTDRREAFF.

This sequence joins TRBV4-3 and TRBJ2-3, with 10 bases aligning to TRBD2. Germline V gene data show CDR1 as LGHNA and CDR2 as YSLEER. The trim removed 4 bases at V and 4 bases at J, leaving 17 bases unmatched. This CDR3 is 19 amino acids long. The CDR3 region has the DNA TGCGCCAGCAGCCCCCTCGTGGGGAGCGGGGGGGGGCAGGCAGATACGCAGTATTTT. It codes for CASSPLVGSGGGQADTQYF.

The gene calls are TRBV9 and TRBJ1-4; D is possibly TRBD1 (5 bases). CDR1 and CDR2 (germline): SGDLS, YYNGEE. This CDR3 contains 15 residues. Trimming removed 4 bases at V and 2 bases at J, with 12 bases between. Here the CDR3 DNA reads TGTGCCAGCAGCATTACTCCAGGGACTAATGAAAAACTGTTTTTT. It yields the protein CASSITPGTNEKLFF.

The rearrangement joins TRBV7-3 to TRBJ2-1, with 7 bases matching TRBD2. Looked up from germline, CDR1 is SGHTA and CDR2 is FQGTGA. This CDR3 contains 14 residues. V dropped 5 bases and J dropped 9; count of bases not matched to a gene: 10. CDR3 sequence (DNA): TGTGCCAGCAGCCCCCGGGTAGCGGGTGGTGAGCAGTTCTTC. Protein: CASSPRVAGGEQFF.

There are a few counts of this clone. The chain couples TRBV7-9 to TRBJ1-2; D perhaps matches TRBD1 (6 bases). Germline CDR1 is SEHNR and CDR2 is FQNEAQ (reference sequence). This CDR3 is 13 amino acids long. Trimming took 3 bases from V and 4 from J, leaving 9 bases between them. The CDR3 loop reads CASSLDSFYGYTF. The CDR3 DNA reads TGTGCCAGCAGCTTGGACAGTTTCTATGGCTACACCTTC.

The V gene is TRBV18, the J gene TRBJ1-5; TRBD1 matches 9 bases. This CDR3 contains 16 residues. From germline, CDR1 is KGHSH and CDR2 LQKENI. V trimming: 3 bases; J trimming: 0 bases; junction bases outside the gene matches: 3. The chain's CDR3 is CASSPRDRDSNQPQHF. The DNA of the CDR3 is TGTGCCAGCTCACCTAGGGACAGGGATAGCAATCAGCCCCAGCATTTT.

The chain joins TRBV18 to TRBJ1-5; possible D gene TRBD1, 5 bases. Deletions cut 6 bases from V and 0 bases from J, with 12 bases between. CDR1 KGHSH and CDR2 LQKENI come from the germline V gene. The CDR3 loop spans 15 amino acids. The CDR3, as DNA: TGTGCCAGCTCGATGGGGCCCCATAGCAATCAGCCCCAGCATTTT. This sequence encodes CASSMGPHSNQPQHF. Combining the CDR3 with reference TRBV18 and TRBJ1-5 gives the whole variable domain NAGVMQNPRHLVRRRGQEARLRCSPMKGHSHVYWYRQLPEEGLKFMVYLQKENIIDESGMPKERFSAEFPKEGPSILRIQQVVRGDSAAYFCASSMGPHSNQPQHFGDGTRLSIL.

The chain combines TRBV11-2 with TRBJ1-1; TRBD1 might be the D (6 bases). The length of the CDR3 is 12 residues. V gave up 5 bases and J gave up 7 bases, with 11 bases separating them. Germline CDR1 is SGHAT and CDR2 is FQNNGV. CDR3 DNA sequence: TGTGCCAGCAGCATACAGGGAATTGAAGCTTTCTTT. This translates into CASSIQGIEAFF.

The CDR3 here is CASSYVPGGMNTEAFF. Written as DNA, the CDR3 is TGTGCCAGCAGTTACGTCCCCGGAGGGATGAACACTGAAGCTTTCTTT. This chain connects TRBV6-2 or TRBV6-3 to TRBJ1-1; D not certain. Trimming shortened V by 2 bases and J by 0 bases, and 13 bases separated the two germline ends. Germline V gene sequence: CDR1 MNHEY, CDR2 SVGEGT. CDR3 size: 16 residues.

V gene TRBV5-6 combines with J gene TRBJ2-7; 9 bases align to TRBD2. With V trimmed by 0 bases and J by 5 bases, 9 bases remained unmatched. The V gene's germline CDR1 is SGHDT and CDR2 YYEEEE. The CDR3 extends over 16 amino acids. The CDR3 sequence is CASSLGGWREGNEQYF. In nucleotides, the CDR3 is TGTGCCAGCAGCTTGGGAGGTTGGCGGGAGGGCAACGAGCAGTACTTC.

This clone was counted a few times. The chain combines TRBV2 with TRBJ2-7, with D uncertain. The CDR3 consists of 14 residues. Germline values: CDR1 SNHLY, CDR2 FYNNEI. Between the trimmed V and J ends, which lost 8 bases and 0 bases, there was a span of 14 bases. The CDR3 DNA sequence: TGTGCCAGCTCCGCCCAGGCCGTCTCCTACGAGCAGTACTTC. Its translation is CASSAQAVSYEQYF.

The CDR3 reads CASSLAAGTGGEKLFF. The CDR3 DNA reads TGTGCCAGCAGCTTGGCCGCAGGGACAGGGGGCGAAAAACTGTTTTTT. The chain carries TRBV7-9 and TRBJ1-4; 12 nucleotides match TRBD1. Germline CDR1 SEHNR, CDR2 FQNEAQ (reference sequence). The CDR3 runs to 16 residues. V was pared by 3 bases and J by 8 bases, with 7 bases of the junction left unmatched.

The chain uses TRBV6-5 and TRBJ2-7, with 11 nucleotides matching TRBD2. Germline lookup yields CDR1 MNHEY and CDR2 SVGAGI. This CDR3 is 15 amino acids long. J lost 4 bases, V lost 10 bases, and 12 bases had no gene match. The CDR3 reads CATEELAGVSYEQYF. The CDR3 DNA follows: TGTGCCACGGAGGAACTAGCGGGAGTTTCGTACGAGCAGTACTTC.

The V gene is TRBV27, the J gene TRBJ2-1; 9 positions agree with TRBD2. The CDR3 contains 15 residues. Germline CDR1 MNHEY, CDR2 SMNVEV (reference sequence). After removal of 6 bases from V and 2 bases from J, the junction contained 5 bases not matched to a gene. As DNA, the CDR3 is TGTGCCAGCAGGTTAGCGGGGGCCACCTACAATGAGCAGTTCTTC. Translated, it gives CASRLAGATYNEQFF.

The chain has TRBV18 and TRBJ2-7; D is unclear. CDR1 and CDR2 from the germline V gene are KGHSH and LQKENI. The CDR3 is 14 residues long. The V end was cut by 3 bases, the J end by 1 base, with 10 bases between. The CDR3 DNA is TGTGCCAGCTCACCCTCGGTCCTTTCCTACGAGCAGTACTTC. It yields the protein CASSPSVLSYEQYF.

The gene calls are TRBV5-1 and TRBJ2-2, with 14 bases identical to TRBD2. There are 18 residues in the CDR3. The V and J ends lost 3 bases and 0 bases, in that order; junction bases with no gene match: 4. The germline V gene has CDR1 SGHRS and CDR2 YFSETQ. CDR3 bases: TGCGCCAGCAGCTCGGGACTAGCGGGAGACACGAACACCGGGGAGCTGTTTTTT. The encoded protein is CASSSGLAGDTNTGELFF.

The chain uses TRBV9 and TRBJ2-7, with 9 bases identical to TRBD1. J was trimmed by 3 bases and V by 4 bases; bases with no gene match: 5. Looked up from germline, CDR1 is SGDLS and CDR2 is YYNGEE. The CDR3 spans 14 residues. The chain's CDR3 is CASSFGQGNYEQYF. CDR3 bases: TGTGCCAGCAGCTTCGGACAGGGGAACTACGAGCAGTACTTC.

This CDR3 reads CAIAAGGPTDTQYF. The DNA of the CDR3 is TGTGCCATAGCCGCGGGGGGGCCAACAGATACGCAGTATTTT. The chain has TRBV27 and TRBJ2-3; TRBD2 matches at 9 bases. The length of the CDR3 is 14 residues. Trimming at V came to 10 bases and at J to 3 bases, leaving 8 bases not matched to a gene. CDR1 and CDR2 (germline): MNHEY, SMNVEV (reference sequence).